Shown below are 24 T cell receptor beta chains from a single sample sequenced in a study of T-cell memory formation after mild COVID-19. One entry per CDR3 protein results from TCRdb running MiXCR on the 5' RACE reads. The repertoire has approximately 440,000 distinct CDR3 sequences, about 19% of them found once; the top ten carry approximately 8.4%. Material: PBMCs or a T cell subset sorted from them (not recorded which). These receptors originate from an adult woman who had mild COVID-19 (a few samples of this study predate the infection). Cell type and time point are not known.

V usage is TRBV5-1 and J usage is TRBJ2-7, with D maybe TRBD2 (6 bases). CDR1 is SGHRS, CDR2 YFSETQ, per germline. The CDR3 is 15 amino acids. V lost 4 bases to trimming and J lost 1 base, with 15 bases between them. This chain's CDR3 is CASSINGRGSYEQYF. The CDR3 DNA follows: TGCGCCAGCAGCATCAACGGGAGAGGTTCCTACGAGCAGTACTTC.

This clonotype was counted only a few times. The chain links TRBV5-1 to TRBJ2-7; TRBD1 agrees at 7 bases. The length of the CDR3 is 15 residues. Germline values: CDR1 SGHRS, CDR2 YFSETQ. The V gene end was trimmed by 4 bases and the J gene end by 0 bases; junction bases not matched to a gene: 7. CDR3 residues: CASSPGQAGSYEQYF. The CDR3 nucleotides are TGCGCCAGCAGCCCCGGACAGGCCGGCTCCTACGAGCAGTACTTC.

This clonotype has a handful of counts. V usage is TRBV5-1 and J usage is TRBJ1-5, with D uncertain. V lost 0 bases and J 9 bases, leaving 4 bases between the germline ends. This CDR3 is built from 11 residues. Germline assignment: CDR1 SGHRS and CDR2 YFSETQ. CDR3 protein: CASSLVPPQHF. As DNA, the CDR3 is TGCGCCAGCAGCTTGGTCCCGCCCCAGCATTTT.

This clonotype was seen more than once but under ten times. The chain couples TRBV18 to TRBJ1-3; D is ambiguous. V gave up 5 bases and J gave up 0 bases, with 17 bases separating them. In germline, CDR1 is KGHSH, CDR2 LQKENI. The length of the CDR3 is 17 residues. The CDR3 reads CASSNDLIERSGNTIYF. Written as DNA, the CDR3 is TGTGCCAGCTCAAACGACCTGATTGAGCGCTCTGGAAACACCATATATTTT. The whole variable domain, remainder taken from reference TRBV18 and TRBJ1-3, is NAGVMQNPRHLVRRRGQEARLRCSPMKGHSHVYWYRQLPEEGLKFMVYLQKENIIDESGMPKERFSAEFPKEGPSILRIQQVVRGDSAAYFCASSNDLIERSGNTIYFGEGSWLTVV.

In its sample, this clonotype was seen a few times. V is TRBV7-6 and J is TRBJ1-6; no clear D gene. Between the trimmed V and J ends, which lost 3 bases and 6 bases, there was a span of 6 bases. The CDR3 covers 13 residues. CDR1 and CDR2 from the germline V gene are SGHVS and FNYEAQ. The DNA of the CDR3 is TGTGCCAGCAGCTTTGACCTTAATTCACCCCTCCACTTT. Translated: CASSFDLNSPLHF.

This clonotype was counted between two and nine times. The gene calls are TRBV20-1 and TRBJ2-1, with 7 nucleotides matching TRBD2. The germline CDR1 and CDR2 sequences are DFQATT and SNEGSKA (reference sequence). The CDR3 covers 18 residues. The trim removed 5 bases at V and 0 bases at J, leaving 16 bases unmatched. CDR3 DNA: TGCAGTGCTCCTGGGGGTTTAGCGGGTAAGAGCTCCTACAATGAGCAGTTCTTC. This codes for CSAPGGLAGKSSYNEQFF.

This clonotype appeared many times. CDR3: CASSLGRTGNIQYF. The CDR3 DNA reads TGTGCCAGCAGCTTGGGCCGTACGGGAAACATTCAGTACTTC. This chain links TRBV5-6 with TRBJ2-4, with D hard to call. This CDR3 spans 14 amino acids. V lost 0 bases, J lost 6 bases, and 10 bases lay in between. Germline CDR1 is SGHDT and CDR2 is YYEEEE. The full variable domain, rest sourced from reference TRBV5-6 and TRBJ2-4, is DAGVTQSPTHLIKTRGQQVTLRCSPKSGHDTVSWYQQALGQGPQFIFQYYEEEERQRGNFPDRFSGHQFPNYSSELNVNALLLGDSALYLCASSLGRTGNIQYFGAGTRLSVL.

The V and J genes are TRBV7-2 and TRBJ2-1; a weak D match, TRBD2 (6 bases). The CDR3 contains 15 residues. V lost 5 bases to trimming and J lost 7 bases, with 18 bases between them. Germline V gene lookup returns CDR1 SGHTA and CDR2 FQGNSA. CDR3 in amino acids: CASSLGRLSGNEQFF. For the CDR3, the DNA is TGTGCCAGCAGCCTCGGGCGGCTAAGCGGGAATGAGCAGTTCTTC.

This clonotype was detected a few times. V usage is TRBV5-1 and J usage is TRBJ2-3; no clear D gene. This CDR3 has 12 residues. Between the trimmed V and J ends, which lost 2 bases and 2 bases, there was a span of 3 bases. Germline values: CDR1 SGHRS, CDR2 YFSETQ. CDR3 loop: CASSFTTDTQYF. The CDR3, as DNA: TGCGCCAGCAGCTTTACCACAGATACGCAGTATTTT.

The chain employs TRBV3-1 and TRBJ2-6; D remains unclear. This CDR3 is built from 15 residues. CDR1 is LGHDT, CDR2 YNNKEL, per germline (reference sequence). V was trimmed by 2 bases and J by 0 bases, leaving 5 bases between them. Here the CDR3 reads CASSQRRSGANVLTF. CDR3 sequence (DNA): TGTGCCAGCAGCCAAAGGCGCTCTGGGGCCAACGTCCTGACTTTC.

Written as DNA, the CDR3 is TGCAGTGCTAGCGTTCTCAGCGGGAGGGCCTACGAGCAGTACTTC. Translated, it gives CSASVLSGRAYEQYF. The genes are TRBV20-1 and TRBJ2-7, with TRBD2 matching 10 bases. Trimming removed 3 bases from V and 2 bases from J; junction bases left unmatched: 7. Germline CDR1 reads DFQATT; CDR2 reads SNEGSKA (reference sequence). The CDR3 is 15 residues long.

This chain joins TRBV4-2 and TRBJ2-7; D might be TRBD1 or TRBD2, each matching 5 bases. V gave up 0 bases and J gave up 6 bases, with 9 bases separating them. Per the germline V gene, CDR1 is LGHNA and CDR2 is YNFKEQ. The CDR3 has 13 residues. The CDR3 region is CASSQDWGSEQYF. CDR3 coding DNA: TGTGCCAGCAGCCAAGATTGGGGGTCCGAGCAGTACTTC.

The chain uses TRBV4-2 and TRBJ1-1; possibly TRBD1 for D (5 bases). The CDR3 contains 14 residues. CDR1 LGHNA and CDR2 YNFKEQ come from the germline V gene. V was pared by 1 base and J by 2 bases, with 8 bases between. The CDR3 protein is CASSQGGDNTEAFF. The CDR3, as DNA: TGTGCCAGCAGCCAAGGTGGGGACAACACTGAAGCTTTCTTT.

This clonotype was recorded a few times. In nucleotides, the CDR3 is TGTGCCATCAGCGCGGGGACAGATAGTTCACCCCTCCACTTT. Amino acid sequence: CAISAGTDSSPLHF. The J gene is TRBJ1-6, the V gene TRBV10-3; 7 bases are shared with TRBD1. CDR3 length: 14 residues. Per germline, CDR1 ENHRY and CDR2 SYGVKD. The V gene end was trimmed by 6 bases and the J gene end by 9 bases; junction bases not matched to a gene: 8.

This clonotype turned up a few times. The rearrangement joins TRBV5-1 to TRBJ2-3; D uncertain. Germline V gene sequence: CDR1 SGHRS, CDR2 YFSETQ. V was pared by 0 bases and J by 13 bases, with 12 bases between. This CDR3 comprises 12 residues. CDR3 region: CASSLEGRLEYF. Here the CDR3 DNA reads TGCGCCAGCAGCTTGGAGGGCCGTCTCGAGTATTTT.

This clonotype has a handful of counts. This chain links TRBV9 with TRBJ2-1; 11 nucleotides match TRBD2. CDR3 length: 15 amino acids. CDR1 and CDR2 from the germline V gene are SGDLS and YYNGEE. The J segment lost 4 bases and the V segment lost 5 bases, leaving 5 bases of the junction unmatched. CDR3 bases: TGTGCCAGCAGGCACGGGACTAGCGGTTACAATGAGCAGTTCTTC. This codes for CASRHGTSGYNEQFF.

In this sample, this clonotype turned up a few times. V gene TRBV24-1 combines with J gene TRBJ1-2; TRBD1 is a possible D gene (5 bases). This CDR3 region has 14 residues. Trimming removed 4 bases at V and 4 bases at J, with 12 bases between. Germline V gene sequence: CDR1 KGHDR, CDR2 SFDVKD. The CDR3: CATSEGTHGYGYTF. The CDR3 DNA follows: TGTGCCACCAGTGAAGGGACCCACGGCTATGGCTACACCTTC.

This clonotype came up once. The chain has TRBV3-1 and TRBJ2-7; 9 nucleotides agree with TRBD1. With V trimmed by 7 bases and J by 2 bases, 9 bases remained unmatched. Germline-derived CDR1 and CDR2 are LGHDT and YNNKEL (reference sequence). The CDR3 sequence is 15 residues long. In nucleotides, the CDR3 is TGTGCCAGCACCACAGGACAGGGGAGGCCCTACGAGCAGTACTTC. Protein sequence: CASTTGQGRPYEQYF.

V is TRBV6-6 and J is TRBJ2-1; D is unclear. From germline, CDR1 is MNHNY and CDR2 SVGAGI (reference sequence). The CDR3 covers 15 residues. V was shortened by 6 bases and J by 1 base, with 13 bases between the two germline ends. The CDR3 here is CASRFTGKSYNEQFF. Here the CDR3 DNA reads TGTGCCAGCAGGTTTACGGGCAAGTCCTACAATGAGCAGTTCTTC.

This clonotype occurred a few times. The rearrangement joins TRBV5-6 to TRBJ1-1; no firm D call. V was clipped by 4 bases and J by 5 bases, with 15 bases between them. Germline CDR1 reads SGHDT; CDR2 reads YYEEEE. This CDR3 has 14 residues. In DNA, the CDR3 is TGTGCCAGCAGCCCCAATACGTTTCGGACTGAAGCTTTCTTT. Residues: CASSPNTFRTEAFF.

This clonotype was counted between two and nine times. The J gene is TRBJ2-7, the V gene TRBV7-9, with D possibly matching TRBD2 (5 bases). The germline gives CDR1 SEHNR, CDR2 FQNEAQ (reference sequence). This CDR3 spans 14 amino acids. Trimming cost V 1 base and J 2 bases, with 9 bases left between them. The CDR3 DNA sequence: TGTGCCAGCAGCTTAGGCGGGCGTGCCTACGAGCAGTACTTC. It translates to CASSLGGRAYEQYF.

The rearrangement joins TRBV5-1 to TRBJ2-7; D remains ambiguous. This CDR3 has 13 amino acids. CDR1 and CDR2 (germline): SGHRS, YFSETQ. Trimming stripped 4 bases from V and 3 bases from J, with 11 bases between. The DNA of the CDR3 is TGCGCCAGCAGCGCTTTGGAAAGCTACGAGCAGTACTTC. It encodes CASSALESYEQYF.

This clonotype has ten or more counts. The genes are TRBV29-1 and TRBJ2-6, with D unclear. Germline assignment: CDR1 SQVTM and CDR2 ANQGSEA. The CDR3 consists of 15 residues. Trimming pared 4 bases from V and 0 bases from J, leaving 10 bases between. The CDR3 DNA reads TGCAGCGTTGTGGGGATCGTCTCTGGGGCCAACGTCCTGACTTTC. Translated: CSVVGIVSGANVLTF.

The chain is built from TRBV20-1 and TRBJ2-1; 10 bases line up with TRBD2. With V trimmed by 6 bases and J by 3 bases, 5 bases remained unmatched. The CDR3 spans 14 residues. Germline-derived CDR1 and CDR2 are DFQATT and SNEGSKA (reference sequence). The CDR3 sequence is CSAPPSGGYNEQFF. In DNA form, the CDR3 reads TGCAGTGCCCCTCCTAGCGGGGGCTACAATGAGCAGTTCTTC.